This TCR beta chain was sequenced for a study of a mutant IDH1 vaccine in newly diagnosed glioma. Study background: Treated patients were approximately 60% male, roughly 40% female, mean age 40.4 years. Before enrollment, patients got radiotherapy alone, temozolomide alone, or mostly the combination.

The data were produced by immunoSEQ multiplex PCR, yet TCRdb's version contains in-frame clones alone and is incomplete. The sample comprises just under 95,000 clones, 83% of which are singletons, and 7% to 9% rests with the top ten. This clone was counted only a few times. Its target is not known. The time point here: baseline, week 1 (first vaccination visit). Regarding treatment: pre-vaccination baseline after standard-of-care therapy. The study, taken as a whole, reports: Vaccination induced immune responses in around 93% of patients.

The TCR comes from a woman aged 50 to 60 with glioma. The sample consisted of PBMCs, taken from a glioma patient treated with radiotherapy, temozolomide or both.

Here the CDR3 reads CASSRPGALLYEQYF. DNA for the CDR3: TGTGCCAGCTCCCGCCCTGGTGCGCTACTCTACGAGCAGTACTTC. The chain couples TRBV28 to TRBJ2-7; no firm D call. V was pared by 8 bases and J by 3 bases, with 20 bases between. This CDR3 contains 15 residues. Germline V lookup: CDR1 MDHEN, CDR2 SYDVKM.